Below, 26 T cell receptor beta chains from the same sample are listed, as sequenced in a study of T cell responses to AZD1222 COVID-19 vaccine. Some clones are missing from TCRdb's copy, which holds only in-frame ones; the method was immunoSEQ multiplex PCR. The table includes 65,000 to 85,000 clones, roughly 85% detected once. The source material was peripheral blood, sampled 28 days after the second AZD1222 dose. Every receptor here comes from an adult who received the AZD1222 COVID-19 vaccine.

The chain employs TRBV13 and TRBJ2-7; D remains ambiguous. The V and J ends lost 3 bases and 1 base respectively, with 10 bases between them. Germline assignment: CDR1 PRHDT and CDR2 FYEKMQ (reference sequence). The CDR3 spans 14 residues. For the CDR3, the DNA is TGTGCCAGCAGCTTGGGTCTTAAGTCCTACGAGCAGTACTTC. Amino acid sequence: CASSLGLKSYEQYF.

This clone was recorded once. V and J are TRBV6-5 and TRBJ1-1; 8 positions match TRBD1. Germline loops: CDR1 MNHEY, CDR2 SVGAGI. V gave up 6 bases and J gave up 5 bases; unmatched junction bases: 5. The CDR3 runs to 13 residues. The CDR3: CASRDRVLTEAFF. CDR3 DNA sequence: TGTGCCAGCAGGGACAGGGTTCTAACTGAAGCTTTCTTT.

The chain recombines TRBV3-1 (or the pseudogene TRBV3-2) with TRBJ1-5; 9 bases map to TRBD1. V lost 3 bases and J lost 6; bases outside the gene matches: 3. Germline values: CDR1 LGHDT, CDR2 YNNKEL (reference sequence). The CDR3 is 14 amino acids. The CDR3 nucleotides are TGTGCCAGCAGCCAGGTGACAGGGGGTCAGCCCCAGCATTTT. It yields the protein CASSQVTGGQPQHF.

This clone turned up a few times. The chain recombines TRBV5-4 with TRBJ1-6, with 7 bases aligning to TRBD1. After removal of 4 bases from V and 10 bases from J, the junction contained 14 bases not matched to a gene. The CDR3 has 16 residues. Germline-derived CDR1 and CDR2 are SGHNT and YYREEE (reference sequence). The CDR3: CASSRGQNLIGSPLHF. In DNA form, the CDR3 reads TGTGCCAGCAGCCGGGGACAGAATCTAATCGGGTCACCCCTCCACTTT.

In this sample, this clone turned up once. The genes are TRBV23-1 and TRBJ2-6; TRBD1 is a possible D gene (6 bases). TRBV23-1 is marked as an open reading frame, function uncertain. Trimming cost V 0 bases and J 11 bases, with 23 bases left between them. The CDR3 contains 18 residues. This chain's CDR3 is CASSQSLPTGFIVDVLTF. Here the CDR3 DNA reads TGCGCCAGCAGTCAATCCCTCCCAACAGGGTTTATAGTCGACGTCCTGACTTTC.

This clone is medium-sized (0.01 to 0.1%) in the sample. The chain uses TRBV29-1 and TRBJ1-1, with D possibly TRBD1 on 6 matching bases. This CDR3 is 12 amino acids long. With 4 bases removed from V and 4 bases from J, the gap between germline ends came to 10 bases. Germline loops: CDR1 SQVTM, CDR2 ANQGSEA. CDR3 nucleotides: TGCAGCGTTGTGTCCAGGGGCACTGAAGCTTTCTTT. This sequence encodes CSVVSRGTEAFF. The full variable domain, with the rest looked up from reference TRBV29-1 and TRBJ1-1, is SAVISQKPSRDICQRGTSLTIQCQVDSQVTMMFWYRQQPGQSLTLIATANQGSEATYESGFVIDKFPISRPNLTFSTLTVSNMSPEDSSIYLCSVVSRGTEAFFGQGTRLTVV.

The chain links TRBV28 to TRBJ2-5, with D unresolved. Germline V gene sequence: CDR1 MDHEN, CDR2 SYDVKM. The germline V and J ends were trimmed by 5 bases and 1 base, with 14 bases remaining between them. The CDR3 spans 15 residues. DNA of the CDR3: TGTGCCAGCAGTCGCCAAACGCCTTCCCAAGAGACCCAGTACTTC. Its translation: CASSRQTPSQETQYF.

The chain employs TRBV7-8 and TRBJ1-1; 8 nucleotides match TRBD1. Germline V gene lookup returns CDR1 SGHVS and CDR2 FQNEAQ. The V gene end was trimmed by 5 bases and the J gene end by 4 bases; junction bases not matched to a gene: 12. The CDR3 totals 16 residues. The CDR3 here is CASSRGRGRLVTEAFF. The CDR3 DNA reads TGTGCCAGCAGCAGGGGCAGGGGGCGTCTAGTCACTGAAGCTTTCTTT.

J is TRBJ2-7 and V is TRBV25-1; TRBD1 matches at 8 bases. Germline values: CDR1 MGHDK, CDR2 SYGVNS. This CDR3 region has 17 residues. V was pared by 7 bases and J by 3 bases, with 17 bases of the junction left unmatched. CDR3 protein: CASMAEIPGQVDYEQYF. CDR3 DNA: TGTGCCAGCATGGCCGAGATTCCGGGACAGGTGGACTACGAGCAGTACTTC.

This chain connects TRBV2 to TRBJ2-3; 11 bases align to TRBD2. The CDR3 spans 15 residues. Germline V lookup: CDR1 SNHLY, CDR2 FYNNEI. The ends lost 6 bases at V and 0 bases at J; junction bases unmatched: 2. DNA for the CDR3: TGTGCCAGCAGGACTAGCGGGGCTAGCACAGATACGCAGTATTTT. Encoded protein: CASRTSGASTDTQYF.

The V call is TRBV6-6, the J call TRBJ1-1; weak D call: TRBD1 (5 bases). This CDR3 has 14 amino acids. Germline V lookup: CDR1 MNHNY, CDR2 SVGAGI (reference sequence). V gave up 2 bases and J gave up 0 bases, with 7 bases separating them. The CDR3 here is CASSYGRVNTEAFF. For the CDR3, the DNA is TGTGCCAGCAGTTACGGCAGGGTGAACACTGAAGCTTTCTTT.

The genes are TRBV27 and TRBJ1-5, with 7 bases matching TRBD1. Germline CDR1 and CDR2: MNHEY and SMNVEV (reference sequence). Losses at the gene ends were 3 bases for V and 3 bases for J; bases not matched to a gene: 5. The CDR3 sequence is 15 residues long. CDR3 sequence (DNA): TGTGCCAGCAGTTTCGGTACAGGGGACAATCAGCCCCAGCATTTT. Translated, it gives CASSFGTGDNQPQHF.

CDR3 protein: CASNQDRKYEKLFF. CDR3 coding DNA: TGTGCCAGCAACCAGGACAGGAAATATGAAAAACTGTTTTTT. This chain joins TRBV14 and TRBJ1-4, with 7 bases aligning to TRBD1. From germline, CDR1 is SGHDN and CDR2 FVKESK. The CDR3 is 14 residues long. The V segment lost 7 bases and the J segment 6 bases; nucleotides outside the gene matches: 8.

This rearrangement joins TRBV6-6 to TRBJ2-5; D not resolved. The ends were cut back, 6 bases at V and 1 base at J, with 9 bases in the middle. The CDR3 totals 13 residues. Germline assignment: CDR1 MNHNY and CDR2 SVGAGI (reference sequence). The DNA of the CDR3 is TGTGCCAGCAGGGGAACGGCCCAAGAGACCCAGTACTTC. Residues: CASRGTAQETQYF.

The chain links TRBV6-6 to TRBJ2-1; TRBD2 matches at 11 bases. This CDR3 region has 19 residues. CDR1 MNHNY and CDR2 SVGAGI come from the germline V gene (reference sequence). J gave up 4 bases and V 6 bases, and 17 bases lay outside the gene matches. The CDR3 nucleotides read TGTGCCAGCAGCTACCCGGGGGGTAGCGGGGGGGCGTCTTACAATGAGCAGTTCTTC. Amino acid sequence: CASSYPGGSGGASYNEQFF.

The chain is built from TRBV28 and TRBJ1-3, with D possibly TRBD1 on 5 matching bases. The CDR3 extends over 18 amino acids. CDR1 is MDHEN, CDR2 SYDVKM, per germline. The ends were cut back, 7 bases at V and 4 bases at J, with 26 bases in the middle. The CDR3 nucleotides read TGTGCCAGCAAGGAGCAGGGACTAAAATTTCTCCCCGGAAACACCATATATTTT. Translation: CASKEQGLKFLPGNTIYF.

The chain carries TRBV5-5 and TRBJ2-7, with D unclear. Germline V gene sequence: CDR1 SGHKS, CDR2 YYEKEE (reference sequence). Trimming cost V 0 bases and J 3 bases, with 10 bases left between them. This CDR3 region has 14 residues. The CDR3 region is CASSLVGSYYEQYF. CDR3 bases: TGTGCCAGCAGCTTGGTAGGCAGCTACTACGAGCAGTACTTC. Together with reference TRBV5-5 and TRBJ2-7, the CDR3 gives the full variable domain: DAGVTQSPTHLIKTRGQQVTLRCSPISGHKSVSWYQQVLGQGPQFIFQYYEKEERGRGNFPDRFSARQFPNYSSELNVNALLLGDSALYLCASSLVGSYYEQYFGPGTRLTVT.

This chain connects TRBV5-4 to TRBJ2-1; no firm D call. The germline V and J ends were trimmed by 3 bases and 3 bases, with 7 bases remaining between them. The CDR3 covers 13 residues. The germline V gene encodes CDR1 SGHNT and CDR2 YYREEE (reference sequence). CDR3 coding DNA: TGTGCCAGCAGCTGGGTAGGCTACAATGAGCAGTTCTTC. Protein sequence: CASSWVGYNEQFF.

Written as DNA, the CDR3 is TGTGCCAGCAGCTTGGGACAGGGGGCGCAGGCTGGGGCCAACGTCCTGACTTTC. Its translation is CASSLGQGAQAGANVLTF. This chain links TRBV5-4 with TRBJ2-6; 10 bases fit TRBD1. Germline V gene lookup returns CDR1 SGHNT and CDR2 YYREEE (reference sequence). V gave up 0 bases and J gave up 2 bases; unmatched junction bases: 5. The CDR3 consists of 18 residues.

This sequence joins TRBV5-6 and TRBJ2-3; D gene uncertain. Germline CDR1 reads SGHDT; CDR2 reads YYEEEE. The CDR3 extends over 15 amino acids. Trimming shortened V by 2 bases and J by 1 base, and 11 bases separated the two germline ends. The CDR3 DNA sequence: TGTGCCAGCAGCTTTCGTGGACGCGGCACAGATACGCAGTATTTT. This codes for CASSFRGRGTDTQYF.

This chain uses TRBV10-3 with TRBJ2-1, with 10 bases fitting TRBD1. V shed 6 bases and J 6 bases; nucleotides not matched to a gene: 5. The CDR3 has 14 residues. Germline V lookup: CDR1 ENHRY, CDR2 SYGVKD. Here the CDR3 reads CAISDDRGLNEQFF. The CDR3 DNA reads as TGTGCCATCAGCGACGACAGGGGGCTCAATGAGCAGTTCTTC.

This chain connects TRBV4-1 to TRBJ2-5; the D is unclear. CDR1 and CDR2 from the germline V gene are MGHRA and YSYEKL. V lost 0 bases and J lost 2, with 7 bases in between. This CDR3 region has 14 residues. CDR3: CASSQDPQQETQYF. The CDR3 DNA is TGCGCCAGCAGCCAAGATCCACAGCAAGAGACCCAGTACTTC.

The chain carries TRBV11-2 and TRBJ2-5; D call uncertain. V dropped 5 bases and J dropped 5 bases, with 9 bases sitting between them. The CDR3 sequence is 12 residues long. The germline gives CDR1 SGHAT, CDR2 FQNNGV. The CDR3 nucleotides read TGTGCCAGCAGCCCGATCCCTGAGACCCAGTACTTC. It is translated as CASSPIPETQYF.

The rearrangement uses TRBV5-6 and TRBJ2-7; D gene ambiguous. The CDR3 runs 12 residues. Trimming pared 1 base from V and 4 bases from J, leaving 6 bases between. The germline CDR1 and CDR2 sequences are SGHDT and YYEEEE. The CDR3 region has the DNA TGTGCCAGCAGCTTGTGGACGTACGAGCAGTACTTC. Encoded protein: CASSLWTYEQYF. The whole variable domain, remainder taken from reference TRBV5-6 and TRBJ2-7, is DAGVTQSPTHLIKTRGQQVTLRCSPKSGHDTVSWYQQALGQGPQFIFQYYEEEERQRGNFPDRFSGHQFPNYSSELNVNALLLGDSALYLCASSLWTYEQYFGPGTRLTVT.

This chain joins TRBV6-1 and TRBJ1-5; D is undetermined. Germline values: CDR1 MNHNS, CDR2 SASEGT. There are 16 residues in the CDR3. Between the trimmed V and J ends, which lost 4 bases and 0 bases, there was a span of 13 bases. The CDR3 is CASSAPIGNSNQPQHF. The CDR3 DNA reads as TGTGCCAGCAGTGCCCCGATCGGGAATAGCAATCAGCCCCAGCATTTT.

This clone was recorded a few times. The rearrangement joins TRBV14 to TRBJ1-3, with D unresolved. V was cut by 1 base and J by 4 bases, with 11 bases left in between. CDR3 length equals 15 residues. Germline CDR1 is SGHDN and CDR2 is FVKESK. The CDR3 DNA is TGTGCCAGCAGCCAAGGAGGGCTTCTCGGAAACACCATATATTTT. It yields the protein CASSQGGLLGNTIYF.